Listed below are T cell receptor beta chains from one sample, sequenced in a study of shared clonotypes between healthy human individuals. Clones were read by immunoSEQ multiplex PCR, and TCRdb kept only the in-frame ones, dropping some. The sample lists roughly 680,000 clones; 72% were seen once. Sequencing was done on a sample of memory CD4+ T cells sorted from blood. These receptors all come from a woman in her twenties or thirties in good health. Each CDR3 is given with its conserved first and last residue. The order of the fields is J gene, clone size, V gene, D gene, CDR3 DNA, CDR3 protein. A D gene is named only where the DNA matches it firmly. Clone size is stated in some rows and not others, as once, few, many or a class when expanded.

TRBJ2-7,few,TRBV7-2,-,TGTGCCAGCAGCTTCGCTGTCTCGGGCGGAGCCTACGAGCAGTACTTC,CASSFAVSGGAYEQYF
TRBJ1-1,-,TRBV18,-,TGTGCCAGCTCACAAATGAACACTGAAGCTTTCTTT,CASSQMNTEAFF
TRBJ2-1,-,TRBV6-5,-,TGTGCCAGCAGTTATTTTGGAAAAAGAGCGGTGGTCTTC,CASSYFGKRAVVF
TRBJ2-3,-,TRBV7-3,-,TGTGCCAGCAGCTTAGGCAACGTCGGCACAGATACGCAGTATTTT,CASSLGNVGTDTQYF
TRBJ2-6,-,TRBV27,-,TGTGCCAGCAGTTTATGGGGCCCGCGGGACTCTCGCAACTCTGGGGCCAACGTCCTGACTTTC,CASSLWGPRDSRNSGANVLTF
TRBJ1-1,few,TRBV4-2,TRBD1,TGTGCCAGCAGCCAAGAAAGGCAGGGGGCGCGAAGTGAAGCTTTCTTT,CASSQERQGARSEAFF
TRBJ1-2,-,TRBV6-1,-,TGTGCCAGCAGTGCACGTACCTATGGCTACACCTTC,CASSARTYGYTF
TRBJ1-1,few,TRBV29-1,-,TGCAGCGTTGGGGGGGGCAGGCTAAAGGGAACTGAAGCTTTCTTT,CSVGGGRLKGTEAFF
TRBJ2-5,-,TRBV19,-,TGTGCCAGTATCAGACTAGAACGAAGAGAGACCCAGTACTTC,CASIRLERRETQYF
TRBJ2-2,-,TRBV18,-,TGTGCCAGCTCACCCGCTAACACCGGGGAGCTGTTTTTT,CASSPANTGELFF
TRBJ2-5,-,TRBV2,-,TGTGCCAGCAGGCAGCGGCAAGAGACCCAGTACTTC,CASRQRQETQYF
TRBJ1-5,-,TRBV10-3,-,TGTGCCATCAGTGACGGGTATGCAGGTCAGCCCCAGCATTTT,CAISDGYAGQPQHF
TRBJ1-4,-,TRBV6-4,-,TGTGCCAGCAGTGAGGGTAGGGATTTTGGAAAACTGTTTTTT,CASSEGRDFGKLFF
TRBJ1-2,-,TRBV7-9,-,TGTGCCAGCAGCATGGGACGCTCCTCCTATGGCTACACCTTC,CASSMGRSSYGYTF
TRBJ1-5,-,TRBV6-5,-,TGTGCCAGCAGTGTAACCGGGACCGGCAATCAGCCCCAGCATTTT,CASSVTGTGNQPQHF
TRBJ2-7,-,TRBV21-1,-,TGTGCCAGCATCCAATGGCCTAGCGGGGGGAGCTCCTACGAGCAGTACTTC,CASIQWPSGGSSYEQYF
TRBJ2-1,-,TRBV29-1,-,TGCAGCGTTAGAGCGGAGAGCTCCTACAATGAGCAGTTCTTC,CSVRAESSYNEQFF
TRBJ2-7,-,TRBV11-2,TRBD1,TGTGCCAGCAGTCTAGCGGGGACAGGGGGCGGCGAGCAGTACTTC,CASSLAGTGGGEQYF
TRBJ2-1,-,TRBV30,-,TGTGCCTGGGGTTGGTCCCTCACGAGCTCCTACAATGAGCAGTTCTTC,CAWGWSLTSSYNEQFF
TRBJ2-2,once,TRBV11-1,TRBD2,TGTGCCAGCAGCTTAGCCGGGGGGACCACCGGGGAGCTGTTTTTT,CASSLAGGTTGELFF
TRBJ2-1,-,TRBV11-2,-,TGTGCCAGCAGCCCGGAGACGAGGAACAATGAGCAGTTCTTC,CASSPETRNNEQFF
TRBJ2-3,-,TRBV6-5,TRBD2,TGTGCCAGCAGTTACACCCTAGCGGGGGATACGCAGTATTTT,CASSYTLAGDTQYF
TRBJ1-4,-,TRBV2,TRBD1,TGTGCCAGCCGAACAGGGGGCACGCGGGAAAAACTGTTTTTT,CASRTGGTREKLFF
TRBJ2-7,-,TRBV14,-,TGTGCCAGCACCCGAGGGAAGGGAAAATACGAGCAGTACTTC,CASTRGKGKYEQYF
TRBJ1-2,-,TRBV27,-,TGTGCCAGCAGACAGGCCCTAACCCTTAACTATGGCTACACCTTC,CASRQALTLNYGYTF
TRBJ2-1,many,TRBV27,-,TGTGCCAGCAGTTTAGCCAAACTAAGCGGTCTCTACAATGAGCAGTTCTTC,CASSLAKLSGLYNEQFF
TRBJ2-3,few,TRBV29-1,TRBD2,TGCAGCGTTGGATTGGCGACTAGCCCTACAGATACGCAGTATTTT,CSVGLATSPTDTQYF
TRBJ1-2,-,TRBV19,-,TGTGCCAGTAGTACCGCAACAGGAGCGAACTATGGCTACACCTTC,CASSTATGANYGYTF
TRBJ2-7,-,TRBV18,TRBD1,TGTGCCAGCTCACAAGGACAGGGGAGGCACTACGAGCAGTACTTC,CASSQGQGRHYEQYF
TRBJ1-2,-,TRBV28,TRBD1,TGTGCCAGCAGTTGGCGGGACAGCGGCTACACCTTC,CASSWRDSGYTF
TRBJ2-5,-,TRBV11-1,TRBD1,TGTGCCAGCAGCTTCGGCTCCGACGACAGGGTGCAAGAGACCCAGTACTTC,CASSFGSDDRVQETQYF
TRBJ1-2,-,TRBV29-1,-,TGCAGCGTTGAAGACAGTCGGGGGGCGAGGAATGGCTACACCTTC,CSVEDSRGARNGYTF
TRBJ1-5,-,TRBV4-1,TRBD1,TGCGCCAGCAGCCAAGAGGGGACAGGGGTTAATCAGCCCCAGCATTTT,CASSQEGTGVNQPQHF
TRBJ2-7,few,TRBV2,-,TGTGCCAGCAGTGAGCGGGTAACCTCCTACGAGCAGTACTTC,CASSERVTSYEQYF
TRBJ2-6,-,TRBV6-6,-,TGTGCCAGCAGTGCCTCCGGGGCGGGAGGGGCCAACGTCCTGACTTTC,CASSASGAGGANVLTF
TRBJ2-2,-,TRBV7-6,TRBD2,TGTGCCAGCAGCTTTCAGACTAGCGGTTTTACCACCGGGGAGCTGTTTTTT,CASSFQTSGFTTGELFF
TRBJ1-4,-,TRBV19,TRBD1,TGTGCCAGTAGTATCTCCCAGGGGGCAGGTGAAAAACTGTTTTTT,CASSISQGAGEKLFF
TRBJ2-2,-,TRBV10-2,-,TGCGCCAGCAGTGAGTCCGCAGGGAACACCGGGGAGCTGTTTTTT,CASSESAGNTGELFF
TRBJ2-7,-,TRBV5-5,TRBD1,TGTGCCAGCAGCTTGGACGTGGCCGGGACAGGGGAGGGCGAGCAGTACTTC,CASSLDVAGTGEGEQYF
TRBJ1-1,many,TRBV15,-,TGTGCCACCAGCAGAGATAACAGGGTATGGACTGAAGCTTTCTTT,CATSRDNRVWTEAFF